This T cell receptor beta chain derives from a study of blood T cell repertoires in COVID-19. The CDR3 is 14 amino acids. V was clipped by 7 bases and J by 9 bases; unmatched bases: 8. Germline loops: CDR1 MNHEY, CDR2 SVGAGI. Source study methods: Reference gene primer amplification yielded estimated nucleated cell counts. Here immunoSEQ multiplex PCR was the method, and the copy in TCRdb shows in-frame clones only, minus some. D and trimming come from the DNA, and the V and J calls and clone size come from that table. This sample has over 200,000 clones, with 88% found just once. This TCR derives from a woman aged 40 to 49 who had recovered from COVID-19. The chain has TRBV6-5 and TRBJ2-1; 11 bases match TRBD2. Sample: peripheral blood. The CDR3 nucleotides are TGTGCCAGCACCCGACTAGCGGGGATCGGTGAGCAGTTCTTC. This codes for CASTRLAGIGEQFF.